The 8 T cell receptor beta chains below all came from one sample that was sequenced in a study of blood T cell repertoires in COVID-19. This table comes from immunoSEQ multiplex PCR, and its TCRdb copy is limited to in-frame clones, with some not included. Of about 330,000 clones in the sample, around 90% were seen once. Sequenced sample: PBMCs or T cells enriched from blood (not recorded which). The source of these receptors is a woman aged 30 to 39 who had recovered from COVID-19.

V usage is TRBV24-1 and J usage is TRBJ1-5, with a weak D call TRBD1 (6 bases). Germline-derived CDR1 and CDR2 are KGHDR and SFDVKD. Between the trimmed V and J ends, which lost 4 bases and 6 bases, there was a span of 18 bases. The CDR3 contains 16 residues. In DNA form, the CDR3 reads TGTGCCACCAGTGACGACACAGGGAAAGGACTTCAGCCCCAGCATTTT. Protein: CATSDDTGKGLQPQHF.

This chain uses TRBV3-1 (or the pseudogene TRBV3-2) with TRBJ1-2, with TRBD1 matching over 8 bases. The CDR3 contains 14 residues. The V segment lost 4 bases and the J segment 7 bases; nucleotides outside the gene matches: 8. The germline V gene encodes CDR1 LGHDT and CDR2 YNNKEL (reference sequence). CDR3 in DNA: TGTGCCAGCAGCCGTAGACAGGGGAGAGGTGGCTACACCTTC. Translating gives CASSRRQGRGGYTF.

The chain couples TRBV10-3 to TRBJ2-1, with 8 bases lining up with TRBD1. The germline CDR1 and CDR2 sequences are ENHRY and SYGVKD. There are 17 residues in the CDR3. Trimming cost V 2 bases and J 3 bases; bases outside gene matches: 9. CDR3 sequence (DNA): TGTGCCATCAGTGAGCCCTCGGACAGGGTGATCTACAATGAGCAGTTCTTC. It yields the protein CAISEPSDRVIYNEQFF.

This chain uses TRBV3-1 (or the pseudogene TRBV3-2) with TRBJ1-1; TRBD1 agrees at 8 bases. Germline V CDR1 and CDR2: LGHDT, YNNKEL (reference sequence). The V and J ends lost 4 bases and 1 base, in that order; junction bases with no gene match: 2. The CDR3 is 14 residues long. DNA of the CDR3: TGTGCCAGCAGCCCAACAGGGGGGAACACTGAAGCTTTCTTT. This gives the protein CASSPTGGNTEAFF.

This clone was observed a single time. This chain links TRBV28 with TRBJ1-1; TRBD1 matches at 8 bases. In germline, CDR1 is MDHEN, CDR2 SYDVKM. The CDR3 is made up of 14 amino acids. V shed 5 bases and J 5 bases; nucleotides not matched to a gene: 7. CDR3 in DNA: TGTGCCAGCAGTCCCGGACAGGGATGGACTGAAGCTTTCTTT. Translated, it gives CASSPGQGWTEAFF.

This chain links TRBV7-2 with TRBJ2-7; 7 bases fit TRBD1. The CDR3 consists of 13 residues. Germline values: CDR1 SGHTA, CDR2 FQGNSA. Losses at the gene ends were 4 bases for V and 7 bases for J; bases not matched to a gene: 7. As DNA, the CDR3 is TGTGCCAGCAGCTCCACAGGGGCAAATGAGCAGTACTTC. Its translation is CASSSTGANEQYF.

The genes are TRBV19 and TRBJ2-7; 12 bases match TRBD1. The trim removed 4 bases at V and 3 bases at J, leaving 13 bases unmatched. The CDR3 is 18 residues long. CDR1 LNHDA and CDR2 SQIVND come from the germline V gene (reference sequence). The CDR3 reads CASSTASWDRGPIYEQYF. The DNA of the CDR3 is TGTGCCAGTAGTACCGCATCCTGGGACAGGGGGCCCATCTACGAGCAGTACTTC.

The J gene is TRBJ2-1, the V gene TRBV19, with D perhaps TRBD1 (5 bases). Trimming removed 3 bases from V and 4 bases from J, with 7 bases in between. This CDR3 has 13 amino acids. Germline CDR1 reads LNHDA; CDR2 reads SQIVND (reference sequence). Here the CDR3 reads CASSISGYNEQFF. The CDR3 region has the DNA TGTGCCAGTAGTATCTCAGGGTACAATGAGCAGTTCTTC.